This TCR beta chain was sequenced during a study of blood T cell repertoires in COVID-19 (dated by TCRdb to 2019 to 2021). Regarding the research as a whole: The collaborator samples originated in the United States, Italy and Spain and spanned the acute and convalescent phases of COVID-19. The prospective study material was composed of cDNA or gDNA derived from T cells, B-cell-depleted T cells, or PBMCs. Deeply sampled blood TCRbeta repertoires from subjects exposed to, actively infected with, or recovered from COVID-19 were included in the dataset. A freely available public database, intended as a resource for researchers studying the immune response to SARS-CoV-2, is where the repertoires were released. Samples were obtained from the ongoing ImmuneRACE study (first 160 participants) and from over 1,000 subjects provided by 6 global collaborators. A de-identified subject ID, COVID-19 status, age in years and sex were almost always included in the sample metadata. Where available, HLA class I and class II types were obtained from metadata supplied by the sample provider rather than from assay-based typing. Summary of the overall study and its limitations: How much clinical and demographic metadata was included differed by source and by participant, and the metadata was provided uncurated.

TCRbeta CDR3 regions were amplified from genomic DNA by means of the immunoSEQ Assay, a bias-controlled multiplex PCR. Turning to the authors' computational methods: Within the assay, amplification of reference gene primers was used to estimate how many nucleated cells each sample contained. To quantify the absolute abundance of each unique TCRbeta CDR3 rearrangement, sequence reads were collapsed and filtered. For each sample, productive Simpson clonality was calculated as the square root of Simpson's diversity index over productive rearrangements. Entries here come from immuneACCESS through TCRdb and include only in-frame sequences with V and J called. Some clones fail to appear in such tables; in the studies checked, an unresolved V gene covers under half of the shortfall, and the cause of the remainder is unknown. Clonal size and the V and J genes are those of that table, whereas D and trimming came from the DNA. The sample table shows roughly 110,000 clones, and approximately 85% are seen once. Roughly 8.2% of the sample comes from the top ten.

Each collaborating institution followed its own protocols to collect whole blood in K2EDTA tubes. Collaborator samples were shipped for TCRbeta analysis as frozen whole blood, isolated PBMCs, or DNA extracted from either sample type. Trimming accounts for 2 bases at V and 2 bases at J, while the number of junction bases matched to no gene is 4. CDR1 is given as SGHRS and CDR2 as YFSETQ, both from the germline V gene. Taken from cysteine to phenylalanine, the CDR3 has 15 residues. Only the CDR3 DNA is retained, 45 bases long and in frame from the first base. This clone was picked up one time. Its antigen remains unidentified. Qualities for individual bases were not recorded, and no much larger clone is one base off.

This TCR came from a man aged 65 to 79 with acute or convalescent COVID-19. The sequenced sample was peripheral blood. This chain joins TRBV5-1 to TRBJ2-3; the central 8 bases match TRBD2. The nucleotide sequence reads TGCGCCAGCAGCTTAGTAGCGGGGTTCACAGATACGCAGTATTTT. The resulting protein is CASSLVAGFTDTQYF.